Below, 20 T cell receptor beta chains from the same sample are listed, as sequenced in a study of cytomegalovirus exposure and HLA in healthy donors. The PCR was carried out with 60 Vbeta primers and 13 Jbeta primers. Produced via immunoSEQ multiplex PCR; TCRdb's table is partial and in-frame only. Of around 230,000 clones listed, 60% to 80% were seen once; the top ten hold around 1.9%. The sequenced sample consisted of PBMCs. The receptors derive from a male donor in good health and CMV-seronegative.

The J gene is TRBJ2-7, the V gene TRBV25-1; tentatively, D is TRBD1 (5 bases). Germline-derived CDR1 and CDR2 are MGHDK and SYGVNS. The V gene lost 8 bases and the J gene lost 2 bases, with 10 bases spanning the gap. This CDR3 is built from 12 residues. In nucleotides, the CDR3 is TGTGCCAGCGCGACAGTCCCCTACGAGCAGTACTTC. As protein: CASATVPYEQYF.

The chain employs TRBV5-6 and TRBJ1-2; D is undetermined. Germline V gene sequence: CDR1 SGHDT, CDR2 YYEEEE. This CDR3 region has 13 residues. The ends were cut back, 4 bases at V and 8 bases at J, with 15 bases in the middle. CDR3 sequence (DNA): TGTGCCAGCAGCCCCCAGATGTGGGAGGGCTACACCTTC. Its translation: CASSPQMWEGYTF.

The V call is TRBV27, the J call TRBJ2-3, with 7 positions matching TRBD2. The CDR3 sequence is 14 residues long. Germline V CDR1 and CDR2: MNHEY, SMNVEV (reference sequence). Unmatched junction bases numbered 4, after V lost 7 bases and J lost 0 bases. This CDR3 is CASIEAGSTDTQYF. CDR3 sequence (DNA): TGTGCCAGCATAGAAGCGGGAAGCACAGATACGCAGTATTTT.

The chain combines TRBV5-1 with TRBJ2-3; D is possibly TRBD1 (6 bases). CDR3 length: 15 amino acids. Trimming took 1 base from V and 1 from J, leaving 10 bases between them. Germline-derived CDR1 and CDR2 are SGHRS and YFSETQ. DNA for the CDR3: TGCGCCAGCAGCTTGTTAGGGGGAGGCACAGATACGCAGTATTTT. Its protein product is CASSLLGGGTDTQYF.

V is TRBV19 and J is TRBJ2-5, with D unresolved. The CDR3 contains 16 residues. Trimming took 5 bases from V and 1 from J, leaving 17 bases between them. Germline-derived CDR1 and CDR2 are LNHDA and SQIVND (reference sequence). The CDR3 loop reads CASSWAHRIPQETQYF. The CDR3 nucleotides are TGTGCCAGTAGTTGGGCACACCGAATTCCCCAAGAGACCCAGTACTTC.

This clone was observed a single time. The rearrangement joins TRBV7-2 to TRBJ2-5; TRBD2 matches 9 bases. Matching the DNA end better, TRBJ2-7 makes the J call doubtful. Germline lookup yields CDR1 SGHTA and CDR2 FQGNSA. This CDR3 has 15 residues. CDR3 nucleotide sequence: TGTGCCAGCAGCTCCTTAGCGGGAGTTCGGTCCGAGCAGTACTTC. This sequence encodes CASSSLAGVRSEQYF.

The chain uses TRBV11-3 and TRBJ2-3; 7 bases match TRBD1. With V trimmed by 5 bases and J by 1 base, 6 bases remained unmatched. The CDR3 length is 15 residues. The germline V gene encodes CDR1 SGHNT and CDR2 YENEEA. The CDR3 nucleotides read TGTGCCAGCAGCGAGGGGGACAGCCGCACAGATACGCAGTATTTT. It codes for CASSEGDSRTDTQYF.

With regard to this clone: This sample includes further DNA sequences coding for the same CDR3. The rearrangement joins TRBV6-5 to TRBJ1-2; D is unclear. CDR3 length: 14 amino acids. The V and J ends lost 2 bases and 1 base respectively, with 8 bases between them. Germline V gene sequence: CDR1 MNHEY, CDR2 SVGAGI. CDR3 in DNA: TGTGCCAGCAGTTACGGTCAGATTAACTATGGCTACACCTTC. As protein: CASSYGQINYGYTF.

The chain links TRBV7-9 to TRBJ2-7; 7 bases match TRBD1. With V trimmed by 4 bases and J by 2 bases, 5 bases remained unmatched. CDR1 SEHNR and CDR2 FQNEAQ come from the germline V gene (reference sequence). This CDR3 spans 14 amino acids. In DNA form, the CDR3 reads TGTGCCAGCAGCTACGCCGGGACAGCCTACGAGCAGTACTTC. Translation: CASSYAGTAYEQYF. The variable domain in full, completed from reference TRBV7-9 and TRBJ2-7, reads DTGVSQNPRHKITKRGQNVTFRCDPISEHNRLYWYRQTLGQGPEFLTYFQNEAQLEKSRLLSDRFSAERPKGSFSTLEIQRTEQGDSAMYLCASSYAGTAYEQYFGPGTRLTVT.

V gene TRBV16 combines with J gene TRBJ2-3; no definite D call. The V gene lost 5 bases and the J gene lost 6 bases, with 12 bases spanning the gap. Germline assignment: CDR1 KGHSY and CDR2 FQNENV. The CDR3 covers 13 residues. DNA for the CDR3: TGTGCCAGCAGCTCCCTTACTACGGATACGCAGTATTTT. The encoded protein is CASSSLTTDTQYF.

The chain is built from TRBV7-9 and TRBJ2-7, with D possibly matching TRBD2 (6 bases). The CDR3 runs 14 residues. Germline CDR1 is SEHNR and CDR2 is FQNEAQ (reference sequence). The ends were cut back, 1 base at V and 6 bases at J, with 13 bases in the middle. The DNA for the CDR3 is TGTGCCAGCAGCTTAGGGGGCGGGATTGGCGAGCAGTACTTC. Amino acid sequence: CASSLGGGIGEQYF.

The CDR3 sequence: CSVGQGIHEQYF. The CDR3 DNA follows: TGCAGCGTTGGGCAGGGTATCCACGAGCAGTACTTC. This chain joins TRBV29-1 and TRBJ2-7; possibly TRBD1 for D (5 bases). The CDR3 spans 12 residues. V shed 4 bases and J shed 5 bases, with 12 bases lying between them. Looked up from germline, CDR1 is SQVTM and CDR2 is ANQGSEA.

This clone turned up a few times. The chain's CDR3 is CAISDSTSGGAYEQYF. The CDR3 DNA sequence: TGTGCCATCAGTGACTCAACTAGCGGGGGGGCCTACGAGCAGTACTTC. The rearrangement uses TRBV10-3 and TRBJ2-7; 13 bases are shared with TRBD2. The germline V gene encodes CDR1 ENHRY and CDR2 SYGVKD. Trimming cost V 3 bases and J 2 bases; bases outside gene matches: 4. CDR3 size: 16 residues.

V usage is TRBV14 and J usage is TRBJ2-1; 8 nucleotides align to TRBD2. Trimming took 6 bases from V and 0 from J; bases not matched to a gene: 4. The CDR3 is 15 residues long. From germline, CDR1 is SGHDN and CDR2 FVKESK. In nucleotides, the CDR3 is TGTGCCAGCAGATTAGCGGGGAGCTCCTACAATGAGCAGTTCTTC. Amino acids: CASRLAGSSYNEQFF.

J is TRBJ2-7 and V is TRBV16, with TRBD2 as a possible D gene (5 bases). This CDR3 is built from 13 residues. Germline V lookup: CDR1 KGHSY, CDR2 FQNENV. V was shortened by 3 bases and J by 2 bases, with 8 bases between the two germline ends. The CDR3: CASSHPGTYEQYF. CDR3 in DNA: TGTGCCAGCAGCCACCCGGGGACCTACGAGCAGTACTTC.

The V call is TRBV25-1, the J call TRBJ1-1; a weak D match, TRBD1 (6 bases). CDR3 size: 12 residues. Trimming stripped 6 bases from V and 11 bases from J, with 16 bases between. CDR1 is MGHDK and CDR2 is SYGVNS in the germline V gene. CDR3 nucleotide sequence: TGTGCCAGCAGCTCGGGGGGCAAGAAGGCTTTCTTT. Its translation is CASSSGGKKAFF.

The chain couples TRBV6-1 to TRBJ1-5; weak D call: TRBD1 (5 bases). Germline lookup yields CDR1 MNHNS and CDR2 SASEGT. The V end lost 0 bases, the J end lost 6 bases, and 12 bases lay between the germline ends. The CDR3 has 15 amino acids. Here the CDR3 DNA reads TGTGCCAGCAGTGAAGCGCTGGGGGGGGTTCAGCCCCAGCATTTT. Translation gives CASSEALGGVQPQHF.

This clone was detected once. V gene TRBV10-3 combines with J gene TRBJ2-7, with D possibly being TRBD1 (6 bases). CDR1 is ENHRY and CDR2 is SYGVKD in the germline V gene. Trimming took off 2 bases at V and 4 bases at J, with 12 bases between the two ends. The CDR3 loop spans 14 amino acids. CDR3 coding DNA: TGTGCCATCAGTGAGCTGGACAGAACATACGAGCAGTACTTC. This codes for CAISELDRTYEQYF.

A few counts support this clone. This chain links TRBV4-3 with TRBJ2-5; 8 nucleotides agree with TRBD2. The CDR3 is made up of 13 amino acids. The V gene end was trimmed by 1 base and the J gene end by 5 bases; junction bases not matched to a gene: 0. Germline assignment: CDR1 LGHNA and CDR2 YSLEER. Here the CDR3 reads CASSQAGGETQYF. CDR3 in DNA: TGCGCCAGCAGCCAAGCGGGGGGGGAGACCCAGTACTTC.

The chain is built from TRBV10-3 and TRBJ1-1; weak D call: TRBD1 (6 bases). Germline V gives CDR1 ENHRY, CDR2 SYGVKD. CDR3 size: 14 residues. The V end lost 3 bases, the J end lost 1 base, and 9 bases lay between the germline ends. As DNA, the CDR3 is TGTGCCATCAGTGAACAGGGCCCGAACACTGAAGCTTTCTTT. Its translation: CAISEQGPNTEAFF.